The 29 T cell receptor beta chains below come from one sample, sequenced in a study of regulatory T cells in long-lasting Graves disease. Arm-PCR with iRepertoire HTBI primers amplified the CDR3 regions for these TCR beta libraries. A single record per CDR3 protein comes from TCRdb applying MiXCR to the multiplex PCR reads. Of some 350,000 distinct CDR3 sequences in the sample, roughly 17% were seen once. Time point given: newly diagnosed GD, antithyroid drugs for less than 3 months. Following extraction of RNA from PBMCs, that RNA was used to make the TCR library. In addition, the sample was reused for a study of T cells in Graves' hyperthyroidism and ophthalmopathy.

Source: peripheral blood mononuclear cells (PBMCs), taken at new diagnosis, from a patient treated with antithyroid drugs. All receptors derive from a woman under 30 with Graves disease.

The sample holds many counts of this clonotype. J is TRBJ1-2 and V is TRBV3-1; D unclear. The CDR3 has 15 amino acids. V was trimmed by 1 base and J by 0 bases, leaving 9 bases between them. CDR1 LGHDT and CDR2 YNNKEL come from the germline V gene (reference sequence). The chain's CDR3 is CASSQVGSPNYGYTF. As DNA, the CDR3 is TGTGCCAGCAGCCAAGTGGGCAGCCCTAACTATGGCTACACCTTC.

This clonotype was detected many times. This rearrangement joins TRBV7-9 to TRBJ2-5; 8 bases match TRBD1. The CDR3 runs 13 residues. Looked up from germline, CDR1 is SEHNR and CDR2 is FQNEAQ (reference sequence). J was trimmed by 5 bases and V by 4 bases; bases with no gene match: 3. CDR3 sequence (DNA): TGTGCCAGCAGCTCGACAGGGGTGGAGACCCAGTACTTC. Its protein product is CASSSTGVETQYF.

Only a few counts were recorded for this clonotype. Possible read error: a much larger clone is one base away. This chain links TRBV13 with TRBJ2-3; tentative D call: TRBD1 (6 bases). Germline CDR1 and CDR2: PRHDT and FYEKMQ (reference sequence). The CDR3 loop spans 15 amino acids. As DNA, the CDR3 is TGTGCCGGCAGCCCGGACAGCCAACGGGCAGATACGCAGTATTTT. This gives the protein CAGSPDSQRADTQYF.

This clonotype was detected ten times or more. The chain couples TRBV28 to TRBJ1-5; no reliable D call. The CDR3 extends over 16 amino acids. The ends were cut back, 4 bases at V and 6 bases at J, with 19 bases in the middle. CDR1 and CDR2 from the germline V gene are MDHEN and SYDVKM. The CDR3 coding sequence is TGTGCCAGCAGTTCCCCGGGATCCCCTACGGGTCAGCCCCAGCATTTT. Protein: CASSSPGSPTGQPQHF.

Ten or more counts support this clonotype. CDR3 nucleotide sequence: TGTGCCAGCAGTTCCTATAAGTCACAAGAGACCCAGTACTTC. Amino acid sequence: CASSSYKSQETQYF. The chain carries TRBV28 and TRBJ2-5, with D unclear. V shed 4 bases and J shed 2 bases, with 11 bases lying between them. The CDR3 spans 14 residues. Germline CDR1 MDHEN, CDR2 SYDVKM.

This clonotype was counted ten times or more. The chain uses TRBV7-2 and TRBJ2-1, with 9 positions matching TRBD2. The CDR3 totals 18 residues. V was clipped by 1 base and J by 4 bases; unmatched bases: 11. The germline V gene encodes CDR1 SGHTA and CDR2 FQGNSA. The CDR3 loop reads CASSLVGSGGILYNEQFF. The CDR3 bases are TGTGCCAGCAGCTTAGTGGGTAGCGGGGGCATTCTTTACAATGAGCAGTTCTTC. Variable domain in full (rest from reference TRBV7-2 and TRBJ2-1): GAGVSQSPSNKVTEKGKDVELRCDPISGHTALYWYRQSLGQGLEFLIYFQGNSAPDKSGLPSDRFSAERTGGSVSTLTIQRTQQEDSAVYLCASSLVGSGGILYNEQFFGPGTRLTVL.

As concerns this clonotype: A much more abundant neighbour one base away suggests this may be a read error. Given the absence of the conserved phenylalanine or tryptophan at the CDR3 end, a read error is likely. The rearrangement links TRBV27 to TRBJ2-7, with D perhaps TRBD2 (5 bases). The V gene lost 4 bases and the J gene lost 3 bases, with 13 bases spanning the gap. The CDR3 length is 14 residues. Looked up from germline, CDR1 is MNHEY and CDR2 is SMNVEV (reference sequence). CDR3 loop: CASSSGERNYEQYL. The CDR3 DNA sequence: TGTGCCAGCAGTTCCGGGGAGAGAAACTACGAGCAGTACCTC.

The table lists this clonotype with many counts. This CDR3 reads CSATPGNQPQHF. In DNA form, the CDR3 reads TGCAGTGCTACCCCAGGAAATCAGCCCCAGCATTTT. The V and J genes are TRBV20-1 and TRBJ1-5, with D unresolved. Germline values: CDR1 DFQATT, CDR2 SNEGSKA (reference sequence). CDR3 size: 12 residues. The V and J ends lost 4 bases and 4 bases respectively, with 8 bases between them.

This clonotype has a handful of counts. This chain connects TRBV3-1 to TRBJ1-3, with 7 bases identical to TRBD1. The V segment lost 4 bases and the J segment 0 bases; nucleotides outside the gene matches: 3. Germline V CDR1 and CDR2: LGHDT, YNNKEL (reference sequence). The CDR3 is made up of 15 amino acids. CDR3 loop: CASSLGTASGNTIYF. As DNA, the CDR3 is TGTGCCAGCAGCCTCGGGACAGCCTCTGGAAACACCATATATTTT.

This clonotype was found many times. This chain uses TRBV11-2 with TRBJ1-4, with unresolved D. Trimming stripped 7 bases from V and 4 bases from J, with 16 bases between. Germline CDR1 and CDR2: SGHAT and FQNNGV. The CDR3 is 15 amino acids. The CDR3 region has the DNA TGTGCCAGCACCCCCCGGAGACAACTTAATGAAAAACTGTTTTTT. This translates into CASTPRRQLNEKLFF.

This clonotype was counted a few times. The chain links TRBV4-1 to TRBJ2-3, with D possibly being TRBD2 (6 bases). Germline CDR1 reads MGHRA; CDR2 reads YSYEKL. The CDR3 is made up of 15 amino acids. V was pared by 0 bases and J by 4 bases, with 11 bases between. The CDR3 spells CASSQDGGISDTQYF. The CDR3 nucleotides read TGCGCCAGCAGCCAAGATGGAGGGATCTCAGATACGCAGTATTTT.

This clonotype came up many times. The chain is built from TRBV20-1 and TRBJ2-7; D remains unclear. Looked up from germline, CDR1 is DFQATT and CDR2 is SNEGSKA (reference sequence). Trimming stripped 3 bases from V and 3 bases from J, with 9 bases between. This CDR3 is 12 amino acids long. CDR3 amino acids: CSARNTNYEQYF. The CDR3 bases are TGCAGTGCTAGGAACACCAACTACGAGCAGTACTTC.

This clonotype occurred many times. In nucleotides, the CDR3 is TGTGCCAGCAGTTACTCGATTCGGGCAAGGGGGAACTACGAGCAGTACTTC. Amino acid sequence: CASSYSIRARGNYEQYF. The J gene is TRBJ2-7, the V gene TRBV6-5; tentatively, D is TRBD1 (6 bases). V was cut by 0 bases and J by 3 bases, with 18 bases left in between. CDR3 length equals 17 residues. From germline, CDR1 is MNHEY and CDR2 SVGAGI.

This clonotype was detected many times. The chain is built from TRBV10-1 and TRBJ2-1; perhaps TRBD1 as D (5 bases). The CDR3 length is 13 residues. Trimming took off 3 bases at V and 8 bases at J, with 11 bases between the two ends. Germline loops: CDR1 WNHNN, CDR2 SYGVQD (reference sequence). CDR3 bases: TGCGCCAGCAGTGATCCAGGGCCCGATGAGCAGTTCTTC. Translating it yields CASSDPGPDEQFF.

At least ten counts were recorded for this clonotype. The chain recombines TRBV11-2 with TRBJ2-1; 10 bases fit TRBD2. With V trimmed by 3 bases and J by 7 bases, 9 bases remained unmatched. The germline V gene encodes CDR1 SGHAT and CDR2 FQNNGV. CDR3 length: 16 residues. CDR3 sequence: CASSFTPGLAINEQFF. The CDR3 region has the DNA TGTGCCAGCAGCTTTACTCCGGGACTAGCGATAAATGAGCAGTTCTTC.

This clonotype occurred a few times. This chain connects TRBV15 to TRBJ1-1; D not resolved. The length of the CDR3 is 13 residues. Germline values: CDR1 LNHNV, CDR2 YYDKDF (reference sequence). V lost 5 bases and J 0 bases, leaving 7 bases between the germline ends. CDR3 sequence reads: CATSSILNTEAFF. The CDR3 DNA is TGTGCCACCAGCTCCATATTGAACACTGAAGCTTTCTTT.

A word on this clonotype: The junction does not match germline at one end; this may be a read error. The chain couples TRBV10-3 to TRBJ1-1; D may be TRBD1 (5 bases). The germline V gene encodes CDR1 ENHRY and CDR2 SYGVKD. The CDR3 runs 13 residues. CDR3 loop: CAINQGVNTEASF. In DNA form, the CDR3 reads TGTGCCATCAATCAGGGAGTGAACACTGAAGCTTCCTTT.

This clonotype has just a few counts. The genes are TRBV27 and TRBJ1-5; the D is unclear. CDR1 is MNHEY and CDR2 is SMNVEV in the germline V gene (reference sequence). There are 15 residues in the CDR3. The V end was cut by 3 bases, the J end by 0 bases, with 9 bases between. This chain's CDR3 is CASSFRTPSNQPQHF. As DNA, the CDR3 is TGTGCCAGCAGTTTTAGGACCCCTAGCAATCAGCCCCAGCATTTT.

This clonotype was found many times. This rearrangement joins TRBV2 to TRBJ1-5; D is undetermined. Germline V CDR1 and CDR2: SNHLY, FYNNEI. Trimming took 1 base from V and 7 from J, leaving 11 bases between them. CDR3 length equals 14 residues. CDR3 nucleotides: TGTGCCAGCAGTGAAGAGGTTCGGGGACAGCCCCAGCATTTT. This encodes CASSEEVRGQPQHF.

This chain uses TRBV5-4 with TRBJ2-5; 9 bases line up with TRBD1. The germline V gene encodes CDR1 SGHNT and CDR2 YYREEE (reference sequence). V lost 4 bases and J lost 5; bases outside the gene matches: 9. CDR3 size: 15 residues. Here the CDR3 reads CASSRGQGLGETQYF. The CDR3 nucleotides are TGTGCCAGCAGCAGGGGACAGGGCCTAGGGGAGACCCAGTACTTC.

The V and J genes are TRBV6-2 or TRBV6-3 and TRBJ2-7, with D unresolved. Germline-derived CDR1 and CDR2 are MNHEY and SVGEGT. V dropped 4 bases and J dropped 1 base, with 11 bases sitting between them. The CDR3 length is 14 residues. CDR3: CASSSPARSYEQYF. Written as DNA, the CDR3 is TGTGCCAGCAGTTCCCCCGCCCGGTCCTACGAGCAGTACTTC.

Only a few counts were recorded for this clonotype. The chain combines TRBV29-1 with TRBJ2-1, with 7 bases aligning to TRBD1. This CDR3 is 14 amino acids long. The germline V gene encodes CDR1 SQVTM and CDR2 ANQGSEA. V gave up 6 bases and J gave up 5 bases; unmatched junction bases: 10. CDR3 loop: CSVASRGRNNEQFF. Written as DNA, the CDR3 is TGCAGCGTGGCCTCTAGGGGGCGAAACAATGAGCAGTTCTTC.

On this clonotype: A read error is likely, as this CDR3 ends without the conserved phenylalanine or tryptophan. The chain couples TRBV25-1 to TRBJ2-3; 9 nucleotides align to TRBD2. Germline V gene lookup returns CDR1 MGHDK and CDR2 SYGVNS. V shed 3 bases, J shed 3 bases, and the junction held 7 bases outside the gene matches. The CDR3 spans 16 residues. CDR3 nucleotide sequence: TGTGCCAGCAGTGATGGGCTAGCGGGACTTACAGATACGCAGTATGTT. This translates into CASSDGLAGLTDTQYV.

V and J are TRBV30 and TRBJ1-1, with D unresolved. The CDR3 contains 14 residues. Germline lookup yields CDR1 GTSNPN and CDR2 SVGIG (reference sequence). V lost 3 bases and J lost 3, with 14 bases in between. DNA for the CDR3: TGTGCCTGGAGGCCAGTGGTCCGGGACACTGAAGCTTTCTTT. Translated, it gives CAWRPVVRDTEAFF.

This chain joins TRBV18 and TRBJ1-5; D perhaps matches TRBD1 (5 bases). The germline V and J ends were trimmed by 5 bases and 9 bases, with 20 bases remaining between them. The CDR3 totals 15 residues. The germline CDR1 and CDR2 sequences are KGHSH and LQKENI. The CDR3: CASSSQVRGRRPQHF. CDR3 DNA: TGTGCCAGCTCATCACAGGTCCGAGGTCGACGGCCCCAGCATTTT.

This clonotype was counted between two and nine times. One end of the junction varies from germline; a read error may be responsible. V is TRBV25-1 and J is TRBJ1-6, with D unresolved. In germline, CDR1 is MGHDK, CDR2 SYGVNS. The CDR3 runs to 12 residues. The CDR3 reads CASSEYNSPLHF. For the CDR3, the DNA is TGTGCCAGCAGTGAATATAACTCACCCCTCCACTTT.

The chain employs TRBV9 and TRBJ1-1; D is uncertain. Deletions cut 9 bases from V and 0 bases from J, with 18 bases between. Germline CDR1 SGDLS, CDR2 YYNGEE. This CDR3 comprises 15 residues. CDR3 protein: CANTIGSQMNTEAFF. The CDR3 bases are TGTGCCAACACGATCGGCAGCCAGATGAACACTGAAGCTTTCTTT.

This clonotype was seen repeatedly, ten times or more. The chain joins TRBV7-3 to TRBJ2-1; D may be TRBD1 or TRBD2 (6 bases each). V shed 4 bases and J shed 3 bases, with 16 bases lying between them. Germline V gene sequence: CDR1 SGHTA, CDR2 FQGTGA. This CDR3 is 16 amino acids long. CDR3: CASSSRGGPNYNEQFF. The CDR3 DNA follows: TGTGCCAGCAGCTCCCGAGGGGGGCCCAACTACAATGAGCAGTTCTTC.

This clonotype was seen many times. The chain links TRBV5-5 to TRBJ2-7; D is unclear. The CDR3 is 13 amino acids. Looked up from germline, CDR1 is SGHKS and CDR2 is YYEKEE (reference sequence). V lost 2 bases, J lost 4 bases, and 10 bases lay in between. The CDR3 region has the DNA TGTGCCAGCAGCTTCCTGCCCCAATACGAGCAGTACTTC. This translates into CASSFLPQYEQYF.